This T cell receptor (beta chain) was identified in a study of cytomegalovirus exposure and HLA in healthy donors. Study-level information: Unique TCR beta sequences numbering about 100 million came from some 200 million T cells in an earlier analysis.

Donors counted as nominally healthy when sampled, yet unrecorded immune exposures were likely. Comments on this clone: Its antigen is not known.

V dropped 2 bases and J dropped 4 bases, with 12 bases sitting between them. Germline CDR1 MNHNS, CDR2 SASEGT. The CDR3 sequence is 15 residues long. It was with 60 Vbeta and 13 Jbeta primers that the PCR ran. Clones were read by immunoSEQ multiplex PCR, and TCRdb kept only the in-frame ones, dropping some. The sample shows over 150,000 clones, approximately 73% of them seen only once. Study conclusions and caveats: Most CMV-associated TCR beta chains were later found to appear HLA-restricted. Accurate prediction of HLA-A and HLA-B alleles (for most subjects) was reportedly achieved from TCR beta sequences.

Sequencing was carried out using PBMCs. The receptor's source is a man aged 50 or older in good health and CMV-seronegative. The chain recombines TRBV6-1 with TRBJ1-3; D is unclear. CDR3 region: CASSERRFGGNTIYF. CDR3 sequence (DNA): TGTGCCAGCAGTGAAAGGCGGTTCGGGGGAAACACCATATATTTT.